The 16 T cell receptor beta chains listed next were all sequenced from one sample in a study of regulatory T cells in long-lasting Graves disease. According to the study, TCR beta libraries were built with iRepertoire HTBI primers and CDR3-region Arm-PCR. MiXCR was run by TCRdb on the multiplex PCR reads, yielding one entry per CDR3 protein. The repertoire holds approximately 500,000 distinct CDR3 sequences, with roughly 21% as singletons. The sample's time point: persistent/refractory GD, antithyroid drugs over 5 years with positive TRAb. Following extraction of RNA from PBMCs, that RNA was used to make the TCR library. This sample comprised peripheral blood mononuclear cells (PBMCs), obtained when the disease was refractory, from a patient treated with antithyroid drugs. The receptors were sampled from a female donor with Graves disease.

CDR3 DNA: TGTGCCAGCGGGTACCGGGACAGGGGCTCACAAGAGACCCAGTACTTC. Protein sequence: CASGYRDRGSQETQYF. The V gene is TRBV7-9, the J gene TRBJ2-5; 10 bases align to TRBD1. CDR3 length equals 16 residues. Looked up from germline, CDR1 is SEHNR and CDR2 is FQNEAQ (reference sequence). V shed 8 bases and J 2 bases; nucleotides not matched to a gene: 11.

This chain uses TRBV5-1 with TRBJ2-5; D perhaps matches TRBD2 (5 bases). Germline V gene lookup returns CDR1 SGHRS and CDR2 YFSETQ. This CDR3 contains 15 residues. Between the trimmed V and J ends, which lost 6 bases and 5 bases, there was a span of 20 bases. For the CDR3, the DNA is TGCGCCAGCAAGACTACACAAGGGCGAGGGGAGACCCAGTACTTC. Protein sequence: CASKTTQGRGETQYF.

This clonotype was detected many times. A junction end diverges from the germline sequence, so it may reflect a read error. V gene TRBV12-3 or TRBV12-4 combines with J gene TRBJ1-2; 7 nucleotides align to TRBD1. CDR3 length: 13 amino acids. The chain's CDR3 is CASTLFGGQLRAF. The CDR3 nucleotides read TGTGCCAGCACCCTATTTGGGGGACAGCTCAGAGCCTTC.

CDR3 sequence reads: CASGLAGKDTQYF. The CDR3 region has the DNA TGTGCTAGTGGTTTGGCAGGGAAAGATACGCAGTATTTT. The J gene is TRBJ2-3, the V gene TRBV12-5; TRBD1 is a possible D gene (5 bases). The CDR3 covers 13 residues. V was pared by 1 base and J by 5 bases, with 7 bases between. Germline CDR1 and CDR2: LGHNT and FRNRAP.

This clonotype was seen many times. CDR3 nucleotides: TGTGCCAGCAGAAAGACAGGGGAGGGCGAGCAGTACTTC. Protein: CASRKTGEGEQYF. This chain connects TRBV12-3 or TRBV12-4 to TRBJ2-7; tentatively, D is TRBD1 (8 bases). Trimming took 6 bases from V and 6 from J, leaving 15 bases between them. This CDR3 is built from 13 residues.

J is TRBJ2-2 and V is TRBV29-1, with unresolved D. Germline CDR1 SQVTM, CDR2 ANQGSEA. Trimming took 6 bases from V and 0 from J, leaving 8 bases between them. CDR3 size: 13 residues. In DNA form, the CDR3 reads TGCAGCGTACAGCCATCGAACACCGGGGAGCTGTTTTTT. Protein product: CSVQPSNTGELFF.

The chain combines TRBV19 with TRBJ2-2, with 13 bases aligning to TRBD2. Losses at the gene ends were 3 bases for V and 6 bases for J; bases not matched to a gene: 10. The CDR3 contains 18 residues. Looked up from germline, CDR1 is LNHDA and CDR2 is SQIVND (reference sequence). The CDR3 region is CASSITSGRALMSGELFF. For the CDR3, the DNA is TGTGCCAGTAGTATTACTAGCGGGAGGGCCTTGATGTCCGGGGAGCTGTTTTTT.

In this sample, this clonotype turned up many times. The chain couples TRBV12-3 or TRBV12-4 to TRBJ1-4; D uncertain. The ends were cut back, 6 bases at V and 8 bases at J, with 10 bases in the middle. The CDR3 has 12 amino acids. CDR3 coding DNA: TGTGCCAGCAGCCTTCGGGGAGAAAAACTGTTTTTT. It is translated as CASSLRGEKLFF.

This clonotype was observed many times. This CDR3 is CASSISGGASNTEAFF. The CDR3 coding sequence is TGTGCCAGCAGTATCTCGGGGGGGGCATCGAACACTGAAGCTTTCTTT. This chain connects TRBV6-1 to TRBJ1-1; TRBD1 might be the D (6 bases). The V and J ends lost 5 bases and 1 base respectively, with 17 bases between them. In germline, CDR1 is MNHNS, CDR2 SASEGT. This CDR3 is 16 amino acids long.

This clonotype showed up many times. The rearrangement links TRBV13 to TRBJ2-5; TRBD1 might be the D (5 bases). The CDR3 totals 14 residues. Germline V gene sequence: CDR1 PRHDT, CDR2 FYEKMQ (reference sequence). V shed 5 bases and J shed 5 bases, with 15 bases lying between them. The CDR3 spells CASSLDSRRETQYF. The CDR3 coding sequence is TGTGCCAGCAGCCTAGACAGTCGCAGGGAGACCCAGTACTTC.

The chain combines TRBV2 with TRBJ1-1; D is unclear. Looked up from germline, CDR1 is SNHLY and CDR2 is FYNNEI. The CDR3 runs to 13 residues. Deletions cut 8 bases from V and 2 bases from J, with 12 bases between. The CDR3, as DNA: TGTGCCAGCCAGACAACTGCTAACACTGAAGCTTTCTTT. As protein: CASQTTANTEAFF.

This clonotype came up a few times. The chain has TRBV7-8 and TRBJ1-4, with D unresolved. Germline loops: CDR1 SGHVS, CDR2 FQNEAQ. The ends were cut back, 5 bases at V and 4 bases at J, with 17 bases in the middle. CDR3 size: 16 residues. CDR3 sequence reads: CASSPHRGWGNEKLFF. CDR3 DNA: TGTGCCAGCAGCCCCCACCGGGGTTGGGGTAATGAAAAACTGTTTTTT.

The gene calls are TRBV29-1 and TRBJ2-7, with TRBD1 matching over 11 bases. The germline gives CDR1 SQVTM, CDR2 ANQGSEA. V trimming: 7 bases; J trimming: 4 bases; junction bases outside the gene matches: 6. The CDR3 length is 13 residues. Written as DNA, the CDR3 is TGCAGCGCACGGGACAGGGGGAGATACGAGCAGTACTTC. Amino acid sequence: CSARDRGRYEQYF.

This clonotype was detected many times. The chain employs TRBV30 and TRBJ2-5; no firm D call. V shed 2 bases and J shed 4 bases, with 5 bases lying between them. Germline assignment: CDR1 GTSNPN and CDR2 SVGIG (reference sequence). This CDR3 is built from 11 residues. CDR3 in DNA: TGTGCCTGGAGTAGATCAGAGACCCAGTACTTC. Translated: CAWSRSETQYF. Based on the CDR3 plus reference TRBV30 and TRBJ2-5, the full variable domain is SQTIHQWPATLVQPVGSPLSLECTVEGTSNPNLYWYRQAAGRGLQLLFYSVGIGQISSEVPQNLSASRPQDRQFILSSKKLLLSDSGFYLCAWSRSETQYFGPGTRLLVL.

The chain has TRBV7-6 and TRBJ2-1; 10 bases map to TRBD2. V was pared by 5 bases and J by 9 bases, with 10 bases of the junction left unmatched. The germline gives CDR1 SGHVS, CDR2 FNYEAQ. The CDR3 runs 15 residues. CDR3 sequence: CASSPSGGEGIEQFF. Written as DNA, the CDR3 is TGTGCCAGCAGCCCTAGCGGGGGAGAGGGGATTGAGCAGTTCTTC.

This clonotype was recorded a few times. Written as DNA, the CDR3 is TGTGCCAGCAGCTTAACTGGCAAGTCCTACGAGCAGTACTTC. Protein sequence: CASSLTGKSYEQYF. The V and J genes are TRBV7-3 and TRBJ2-7; no reliable D call. The germline CDR1 and CDR2 sequences are SGHTA and FQGTGA. V was pared by 0 bases and J by 1 base, with 7 bases between. The CDR3 is 14 amino acids.